This T cell receptor (beta chain) emerged from a study of metastatic and nonmetastatic thyroid tumors. Study context: Repertoires were compared across blood and tumor or nodule tissue from malignant and benign thyroid patients.

The V gene lost 5 bases and the J gene lost 6 bases, with 19 bases spanning the gap. The CDR3 length is 15 residues. CDR1 is SGHNT and CDR2 is YENEEA in the germline V gene. This clone was observed a few times. Its matching antigen is unknown. Under the authors' procedure: Clinicopathological groups of papillary thyroid cancer showed CDR3 differences that were used to build a distant-metastasis classifier. From the PCR reads, TCRdb re-called clones with MiXCR. Clone size and V and J calls follow TCRdb, not the original study. The sample records 43,000 or so clones, 4% being singletons. Every patient underwent thyroid surgery untreated. Study-wide results and caveats: A significant increase in TCR beta diversity was reportedly seen in malignant thyroid tumors relative to benign nodules, in blood and tumor.

Sequences were obtained from blood. The V call is TRBV11-3, the J call TRBJ2-5; D might be TRBD1 or TRBD2, each matching 5 bases. This TCR came from a female donor with papillary thyroid cancer or a benign thyroid nodule (not recorded which). Some clones in this sample may be carry-over from other donors' samples. CDR3 protein: CASSHPGGRPKTQYF. The CDR3 DNA follows: TGTGCCAGCAGCCATCCTGGGGGACGGCCGAAGACCCAGTACTTC.